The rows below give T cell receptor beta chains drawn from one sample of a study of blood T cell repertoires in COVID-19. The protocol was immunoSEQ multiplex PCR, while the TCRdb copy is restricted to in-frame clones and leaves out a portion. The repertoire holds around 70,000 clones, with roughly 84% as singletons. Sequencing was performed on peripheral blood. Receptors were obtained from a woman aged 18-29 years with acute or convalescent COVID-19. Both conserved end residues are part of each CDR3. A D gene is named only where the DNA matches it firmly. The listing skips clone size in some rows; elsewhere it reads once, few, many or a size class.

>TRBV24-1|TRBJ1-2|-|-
CATSDTQDMDGYTF
TGTGCCACCAGTGATACCCAGGATATGGATGGCTACACCTTC
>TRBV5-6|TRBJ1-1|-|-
CASTYAENTEAFF
TGTGCCAGCACCTATGCGGAGAACACTGAAGCTTTCTTT
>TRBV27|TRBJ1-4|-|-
CASRGRGFGEKLFF
TGTGCCAGCCGCGGACGGGGGTTTGGTGAAAAACTGTTTTTT
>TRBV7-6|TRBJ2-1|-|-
CASSLVGRELHNEQFF
TGTGCCAGCAGCTTAGTGGGCAGGGAACTCCACAATGAGCAGTTCTTC
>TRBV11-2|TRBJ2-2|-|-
CASRDGIGGELFF
TGTGCCAGCAGAGACGGGATTGGAGGGGAGCTGTTTTTT
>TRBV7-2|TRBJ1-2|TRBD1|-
CASSKGQAVGYGYTF
TGTGCCAGCAGCAAGGGACAGGCCGTTGGCTATGGCTACACCTTC
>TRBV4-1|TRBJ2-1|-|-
CASSQIPGSYNEQFF
TGCGCCAGCAGCCAGATACCGGGATCATACAATGAGCAGTTCTTC
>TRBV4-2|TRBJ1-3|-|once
CASSQEEEWRSSGNTIYF
TGTGCCAGCAGCCAAGAAGAGGAGTGGAGAAGCTCTGGAAACACCATATATTTT
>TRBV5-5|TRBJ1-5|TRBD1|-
CASSSGQGGNQPQHF
TGTGCCAGCAGCTCGGGACAGGGGGGCAATCAGCCCCAGCATTTT
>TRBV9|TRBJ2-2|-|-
CASGPRGDNTGELFF
TGTGCCAGCGGACCCCGCGGGGACAACACCGGGGAGCTGTTTTTT
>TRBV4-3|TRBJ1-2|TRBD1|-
CASSQDLRQGGGYTF
TGCGCCAGCAGCCAAGATCTGAGGCAGGGGGGTGGCTACACCTTC
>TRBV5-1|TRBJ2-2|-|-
CASSLLVSEGTGELFF
TGCGCCAGCAGCTTACTAGTCAGTGAGGGCACCGGGGAGCTGTTTTTT
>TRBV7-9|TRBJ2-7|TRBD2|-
CASSNPGTSGSTIHEQYF
TGTGCCAGCAGCAATCCCGGGACTAGCGGGTCAACAATCCACGAGCAGTACTTC
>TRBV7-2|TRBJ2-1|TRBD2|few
CASSLTGGYEQFF
TGTGCCAGCAGCTTAACGGGAGGCTATGAGCAGTTCTTC
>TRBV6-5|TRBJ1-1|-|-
CASRHPGDGTEAFF
TGTGCCAGCAGGCACCCGGGGGATGGCACTGAAGCTTTCTTT
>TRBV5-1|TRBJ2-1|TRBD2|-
CASSLEASSGNEQFF
TGCGCCAGCAGCTTGGAGGCTAGTAGCGGGAATGAGCAGTTCTTC
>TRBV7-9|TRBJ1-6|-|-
CASSLVAVNSPLHF
TGTGCCAGCAGCTTAGTGGCAGTCAATTCACCCCTCCACTTT
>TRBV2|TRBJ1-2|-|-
CASSEGTAVYGYTF
TGTGCCAGCAGTGAAGGGACAGCGGTCTATGGCTACACCTTC
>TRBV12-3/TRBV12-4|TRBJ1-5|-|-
CASSQGIHQPQHF
TGTGCCAGCAGCCAGGGTATCCATCAGCCCCAGCATTTT
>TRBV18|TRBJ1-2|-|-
CASSPTEYGYTF
TGTGCCAGCTCACCGACAGAATATGGCTACACCTTC
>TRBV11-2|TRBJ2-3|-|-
CASSRRLAESTDTQYF
TGTGCCAGCAGCCGGCGATTAGCGGAGAGCACAGATACGCAGTATTTT
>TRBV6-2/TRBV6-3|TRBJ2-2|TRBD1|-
CASSSFNRGPNTGELFF
TGTGCCAGCAGCTCTTTTAACAGGGGGCCGAACACCGGGGAGCTGTTTTTT
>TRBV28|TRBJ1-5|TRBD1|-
CASSSQTGTDNQPQHF
TGTGCCAGCAGTTCGCAAACCGGGACAGACAATCAGCCCCAGCATTTT
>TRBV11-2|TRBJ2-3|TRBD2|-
CASSFTAGGYTDTQYF
TGTGCCAGCAGCTTTACTGCGGGAGGGTACACAGATACGCAGTATTTT
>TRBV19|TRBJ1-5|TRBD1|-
CASSNQGQGYQPQHF
TGTGCCAGTAGTAATCAGGGACAGGGGTATCAGCCCCAGCATTTT
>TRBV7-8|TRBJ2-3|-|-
CASSPRQGSADTQYF
TGTGCCAGCAGCCCCCGGCAGGGGAGCGCAGATACGCAGTATTTT
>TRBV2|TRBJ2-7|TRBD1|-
CASRDRGWEQYF
TGTGCCAGCAGGGACAGGGGTTGGGAGCAGTACTTC